These 6 T cell receptor beta chains were sequenced from one sample in a study of blood T cell repertoires in COVID-19. The repertoire was sequenced with immunoSEQ multiplex PCR; TCRdb's copy has only in-frame clones and lacks some. The sample carries 130,000 to 150,000 clones, 84% recorded once. Sequenced sample: peripheral blood. All receptors derive from a human donor in a cohort sampled during active COVID-19.

The chain joins TRBV19 to TRBJ1-2; D uncertain. Germline CDR1 is LNHDA and CDR2 is SQIVND (reference sequence). V dropped 8 bases and J dropped 3 bases, with 19 bases sitting between them. This CDR3 has 15 amino acids. Written as DNA, the CDR3 is TGTGCCAGTCTTACCGTATATGCGGCGGACTATGGCTACACCTTC. It yields the protein CASLTVYAADYGYTF.

The genes are TRBV9 and TRBJ2-2; TRBD1 matches at 7 bases. Trimming removed 0 bases from V and 4 bases from J; junction bases left unmatched: 3. This CDR3 is 15 amino acids long. Germline lookup yields CDR1 SGDLS and CDR2 YYNGEE. CDR3 in DNA: TGTGCCAGCAGCGTAGGTCAGGGGGTCACCGGGGAGCTGTTTTTT. This codes for CASSVGQGVTGELFF.

The V and J genes are TRBV7-2 and TRBJ1-5; TRBD1 aligns across 9 bases. The trim removed 5 bases at V and 6 bases at J, leaving 8 bases unmatched. CDR1 is SGHTA, CDR2 FQGNSA, per germline. CDR3 length: 15 residues. CDR3 in DNA: TGTGCCAGCAGCCCGACCGGGACAGGGAGTCAGCCCCAGCATTTT. Its translation is CASSPTGTGSQPQHF.

The V gene is TRBV5-3, the J gene TRBJ1-4; 11 bases agree with TRBD1. TRBV5-3 qualifies as an ORF whose function is uncertain. CDR3 size: 18 residues. Trimming at V came to 4 bases and at J to 4 bases, leaving 12 bases not matched to a gene. The CDR3 DNA reads TGTGCCAGAAGCGCGGTGGACAGGGGGCAAGTGGGTAATGAAAAACTGTTTTTT. As protein: CARSAVDRGQVGNEKLFF.

This clone has a handful of counts. V is TRBV7-9 and J is TRBJ1-1; 7 nucleotides match TRBD1. With 5 bases clipped from V and 6 bases from J, the junction kept 6 bases outside the gene matches. This CDR3 has 13 amino acids. The germline V gene has CDR1 SEHNR and CDR2 FQNEAQ (reference sequence). CDR3: CASSIDRVAEAFF. The CDR3, as DNA: TGTGCCAGCAGCATAGACAGGGTCGCTGAAGCTTTCTTT.

This clone came up once. CDR3 sequence (DNA): TGTGCCAGCAGCACCCCAGCGGGCGGGGAGCTGTTTTTT. This gives the protein CASSTPAGGELFF. The chain links TRBV28 to TRBJ2-2; weak D call: TRBD2 (6 bases). CDR1 MDHEN and CDR2 SYDVKM come from the germline V gene. V dropped 6 bases and J dropped 7 bases, with 12 bases sitting between them. This CDR3 contains 13 residues.